The present entry profiles one T cell receptor (beta chain) with its context. Its specific antigen is unknown. From its cysteine to its phenylalanine, the CDR3 spans 16 amino acids. The read is trimmed to its CDR3 DNA, 48 bases read in frame from base 1. From the germline V gene (reference sequence), CDR1 is LNHNV and CDR2 is YYDKDF. Ends trimmed: V by 0 bases, J by 3 bases; bases unmatched to a gene: 2. Receptor libraries were prepared by the immunoSEQ multiplex PCR assay. For the multiplex PCR, a mixture combining 60 forward primers for TCR Vbeta segments and 13 reverse primers for TCR Jbeta segments was used. Amplification of the CDR3 region of rearranged TCR beta genes was performed with a multiplex PCR assay on genomic DNA. The amplified TCR beta libraries were sequenced on the Illumina HiSeq System as 87-base-pair reads. The original methods were these. In a later analysis, tens of millions of unique TCR beta chains were counted across the 500 to 850 repertoires, and approximately 9.9 million of these chains were shared by at least two donors. Raw reads were error-corrected and collapsed into unique sequences with a nearest-neighbor algorithm that merged closely related sequences to remove PCR and sequencing errors. Alignment of CDR3 sequences to IMGT reference sequences was used to assign V, D and J gene segments. For a sequence to be retained, at least a six-nucleotide match to both a V gene segment and a J gene segment was required. Rearrangements were classified as productive when the CDR3 lacked stop codons and remained in frame with V and J, and all other rearrangements were classified as non-productive. Following IMGT convention, CDR3 was defined as the stretch from the second conserved V-encoded cysteine up to the conserved J-encoded phenylalanine. The earlier analysis of roughly 590 of the donors excluded sequences that lacked an unambiguous match to a single V gene segment. In an earlier analysis of several hundred of the donors, V segments were called functional above 56.7% productive rearrangements and were called segregating when the between-donor standard deviation exceeded 5%. A statistical classification framework was developed to diagnose cytomegalovirus status using the catalog of TCR beta chain sequences. V and J gene assignment, in a later analysis, came from comparing TCR nucleotide sequences with IMGT/GENE-DB human TR gene sequences. A later analysis assigned CDR3 sequences and most-parsimonious VDJ recombination scenarios with the TCRdist pipeline. A later analysis defined each TCR beta chain by its CDR3 amino acid sequence plus V-gene family, and excluded reads lacking a unique V-gene family. As a way to deal with suspected cross-contamination and a sequencing artifact, a later analysis dropped 592 nucleotide sequences that were highly shared and had low generation probability. In a later analysis, a clonal expansion index for each public chain was calculated from normalized within-repertoire ranks of inferred template counts. In a later analysis, generation probabilities were computed using a VDJ recombination model fitted to out-of-frame rearrangements, and the results were checked against IGoR. In a later analysis, hypergeometric tests were used to score TCR-TCR, TCR-HLA and TCR-CMV co-occurrence, with a repertoire-size bias correction applied to TCR pairs. False discovery rates were estimated in a later analysis by permuting HLA or CMV assignments 20 times. In a later analysis, co-occurring TCRs were grouped with DBSCAN, and TCRdist sequence similarity was added when clustering was performed within HLA-allele-positive subsets. For co-occurrence clustering, repertoires with fewer than 30,000 or more than 120,000 public chains were excluded, along with several repertoires with anomalous nucleotide sharing. The immuneACCESS repertoire file appears here via TCRdb, limited to in-frame rearrangements. These files lack a portion of the clones; in checked studies, under half of the deficit traces to unresolved V genes, and the cause of the others is not known. For V, J and clone size, that table is used; D and trimming come from the DNA. The table for this sample shows some 120,000 clones. Of the sample, less than 3.5% is held by the ten largest clones.

In total, approximately 690 healthy bone marrow donors made up the cohort. At the time of sampling, every cohort member was nominally healthy, though immune exposures that went unrecorded were likely present. The donor was CMV seronegative and was included in the group of a few hundred seronegative cohort members. Every donor gave a peripheral blood sample, and the peripheral blood mononuclear cells from that sample were used for TCR beta sequencing. Genomic DNA was extracted from the blood cell samples with the Qiagen DNeasy Blood Extraction Kit. The data derive from a study of cytomegalovirus exposure and HLA in healthy donors (dated by TCRdb to 2017 to 2019). Study-wide context: According to an earlier analysis of a few hundred of the donors, 150 million to 200 million T cells yielded 90 million to 140 million unique TCR beta sequences and less than 300 Gb of sequence data. Donor age, sex, ethnicity and CMV serostatus were compiled together with the repertoire data. Among some 410 genotyped donors of the cohort, an average of about 240,000 unique TCR beta nucleotide sequences were sequenced per donor, around 20% of them non-productive. In an earlier analysis of roughly 540 of the donors, high-throughput TCR beta sequencing was used to judge whether each TCR beta V gene segment behaved as functional or pseudogenic. Four or five DR-DQ haplotypes were handled as single units for association and clustering because linkage in the cohort was strong. High-throughput TCR immunosequencing, statistical association of individual TCRs with disease status, and machine learning were combined to predict cytomegalovirus infection status. Typing coverage varied by locus: roughly 629-640 donors for A, B, C, DRB1 and DQB1; more than 500 for DQA1; some 610 for DPA1; some 470 for DPB1. A later analysis re-examined previously published TCR beta repertoires from more than 650 donors and added high-resolution HLA genotyping to investigate patterns of TCR occurrence. The study used immunosequencing to profile the T cell repertoires of more than 650 subjects and linked those repertoires to cytomegalovirus serostatus. Every repertoire in the discovery cohort had been generated on one and the same sequencing platform. Besides the first cohort of around 700 subjects, a separate validation cohort made up of around 120 different subjects was used. The aim of the study was to test whether cataloging public T cell receptors could identify signatures of past pathogen exposure. Rather than drawing on any new phenotypic data, the later analysis identified candidate immune exposures from TCR beta sequences and the way those sequences occurred across donors. Of the roughly 400 genotyped donors, roughly 85% fell in the genetic ancestry cluster associated with self-reported Caucasian donors. Genome-wide SNP genotypes for about 55% of the 666 donors were used in a later genetic analysis, which treated that subset as a discovery cohort. Both class I and class II loci were covered by HLA typing, at four-digit resolution. About 280 gigabases of sequencing data and 70 million to 100 million unique TCR sequences were included in an early release covering roughly 600 HLA-typed donors.

General study outcomes and caveats: In a later analysis, several top co-occurrence clusters were reported to appear linked to parvovirus B19, influenza, CMV and Epstein-Barr virus. While some public TCRs were present in many individuals, most TCR sequences turned up only very rarely across donors. Roughly uniform sequencing depth across donors was assumed in presence/absence analyses, although this assumption may not hold. Cytomegalovirus status was reported to be diagnosed by the classifier with high specificity and sensitivity in both the original and validation cohorts. When HLA alleles, especially DR and DQ, strongly co-occurred, attributing TCR associations to individual alleles was difficult. In a later analysis, TCR association rates were found to vary across HLA loci, with the most associated TCRs seen for DRB1 alleles and the fewest for HLA-C alleles. About 15 rarely observed V segments, including chromosome 9 orphons, were excluded from the earlier analysis of several hundred of the donors because counts were too low. A later genetic analysis reported fewer N-insertions in productive TCRs among donors in an Asian-associated ancestry cluster than the roughly 700-donor mean. An association between a missense DCLRE1C variant and V-gene and J-gene trimming of TCR beta chains was found in a later genetic analysis and replicated in an independent cohort. In vitro tests confirmed that a few of the cytomegalovirus-associated TCR beta chains recognize cytomegalovirus antigens. Compared with equally common non-associated chains, HLA-associated TCR beta chains in a later analysis were more clonally expanded and had lower generation probabilities. Linkage disequilibrium might explain the correlated functional status among segregating V segments, but an unknown experimental factor could not be ruled out. Because the 87-base-pair reads could not distinguish some IMGT-functional V segments, including TRBV6-2 and TRBV6-3, those segments were excluded. The sequencing pipeline was judged likely to have produced a cluster of highly shared sequence variants as a technical artifact. For the cohort, immune exposure information was limited to CMV serostatus. A further reported finding was that TCR beta sequences accurately predicted the HLA-A and HLA-B alleles for most subjects in the first cohort. In this cohort, only TCR beta chains were sequenced, and detectable features were limited by the absence of alpha or paired-chain data. According to a later analysis, most CMV-associated TCR beta chains appeared to be HLA-restricted, and the HLA associations seemed to be driven largely by CMV exposure. An earlier analysis of approximately 600 of the donors showed that most TCR beta V segments appeared in productive rearrangements either about 87% or about 30% of the time, which broadly matched IMGT annotations. The authors suggested that the approach could potentially be extended to other disease states and immunological phenotypes. At a false discovery rate of 0.05, a later analysis linked around 15,000 TCR beta sequences to specific HLA alleles. The study listed over 150 TCR beta chains as associated with cytomegalovirus. Because HLA typing was unavailable for some donors at each locus, only the typed subset was used in association tests.

Specimen: PBMCs. The chain was built from TRBV15 and TRBJ1-6; TRBD1 matches 7 bases in the middle. The TCR was taken from a man aged 25-45 years in good health and CMV-seronegative. The DNA sequence follows: TGTGCCACCAGCAGAGACTCAGGGGGCTATAATTCACCCCTCCACTTT. Translated, this is CATSRDSGGYNSPLHF.